These 25 T cell receptor beta chains were all obtained from the same sample, sequenced in a study of shared clonotypes between healthy human individuals. The repertoire was sequenced with immunoSEQ multiplex PCR; TCRdb's copy has only in-frame clones and lacks some. The table lists over 1.5 million clones, under 99% of them singletons. Source material: naive CD4+ T cells sorted from blood. The subset here: CD45RA+ positively selected. Receptors originate from a man in his thirties or forties in good health.

This sequence joins TRBV9 and TRBJ2-1; the D gene is possibly TRBD1 (5 bases). From germline, CDR1 is SGDLS and CDR2 YYNGEE. The CDR3 extends over 14 amino acids. V gave up 7 bases and J gave up 1 base, with 12 bases separating them. The CDR3, as DNA: TGTGCCAGCGAGGTAGGGGATTCCTACAATGAGCAGTTCTTC. It encodes CASEVGDSYNEQFF.

The chain couples TRBV9 to TRBJ1-2; weak D call: TRBD1 (6 bases). The germline V gene has CDR1 SGDLS and CDR2 YYNGEE. Trimming took off 0 bases at V and 8 bases at J, with 17 bases between the two ends. CDR3 length: 15 residues. CDR3 sequence (DNA): TGTGCCAGCAGCGTAGGGACAGTTTCTTCGGCCGGCTACACCTTC. The encoded protein is CASSVGTVSSAGYTF.

This clone was seen a single time. The rearrangement joins TRBV7-2 to TRBJ2-7, with 11 nucleotides matching TRBD2. Germline V CDR1 and CDR2: SGHTA, FQGNSA. Trimming removed 5 bases from V and 3 bases from J; junction bases left unmatched: 6. This CDR3 comprises 15 residues. The CDR3 nucleotides read TGTGCCAGCAGCCCCCAGACTAGCGGGAACTACGAGCAGTACTTC. It encodes CASSPQTSGNYEQYF.

The rearrangement uses TRBV7-2 and TRBJ2-5; D is ambiguous. The CDR3 totals 14 residues. The V gene lost 2 bases and the J gene lost 4 bases, with 11 bases spanning the gap. Germline assignment: CDR1 SGHTA and CDR2 FQGNSA. DNA for the CDR3: TGTGCCAGCAGCTTAATGGCAGGCCGAGAGACCCAGTACTTC. This codes for CASSLMAGRETQYF.

The chain's CDR3 is CASRMTGTLTDTQYF. The CDR3 nucleotides read TGCGCCAGCCGCATGACAGGGACCCTCACAGATACGCAGTATTTT. The rearrangement joins TRBV5-1 to TRBJ2-3; 7 nucleotides align to TRBD1. This CDR3 has 15 amino acids. The germline gives CDR1 SGHRS, CDR2 YFSETQ. V lost 7 bases and J lost 2; bases outside the gene matches: 10. Full variable domain (rest looked up from reference TRBV5-1 and TRBJ2-3): KAGVTQTPRYLIKTRGQQVTLSCSPISGHRSVSWYQQTPGQGLQFLFEYFSETQRNKGNFPGRFSGRQFSNSRSEMNVSTLELGDSALYLCASRMTGTLTDTQYFGPGTRLTVL.

The CDR3 reads CASSWTSGSMGTDTQYF. The CDR3 DNA follows: TGCGCCAGCAGTTGGACTAGCGGGAGCATGGGGACAGATACGCAGTATTTT. The chain joins TRBV5-1 to TRBJ2-3; TRBD2 matches at 13 bases. The CDR3 consists of 17 residues. V shed 5 bases, J shed 3 bases, and the junction held 9 bases outside the gene matches. Germline loops: CDR1 SGHRS, CDR2 YFSETQ.

Regarding this clone: The sample contains more than one DNA sequence encoding this CDR3. The J gene is TRBJ2-7, the V gene TRBV19; D call uncertain. The CDR3 contains 16 residues. Germline V gene lookup returns CDR1 LNHDA and CDR2 SQIVND (reference sequence). V was trimmed by 1 base and J by 0 bases, leaving 13 bases between them. The CDR3 DNA is TGTGCCAGTAGTATAGGTTCCGGGCCGAGCTCCTACGAGCAGTACTTC. Its translation is CASSIGSGPSSYEQYF. The variable domain in full, completed from reference TRBV19 and TRBJ2-7, reads DGGITQSPKYLFRKEGQNVTLSCEQNLNHDAMYWYRQDPGQGLRLIYYSQIVNDFQKGDIAEGYSVSREKKESFPLTVTSAQKNPTAFYLCASSIGSGPSSYEQYFGPGTRLTVT.

The chain recombines TRBV27 with TRBJ2-5; 14 nucleotides align to TRBD2. The germline gives CDR1 MNHEY, CDR2 SMNVEV (reference sequence). The CDR3 is 16 residues long. With 6 bases clipped from V and 4 bases from J, the junction kept 7 bases outside the gene matches. This chain's CDR3 is CASSQGLAGVSETQYF. Written as DNA, the CDR3 is TGTGCCAGCAGCCAGGGACTAGCGGGAGTTTCAGAGACCCAGTACTTC.

The V call is TRBV11-2, the J call TRBJ2-5; D perhaps matches TRBD2 (5 bases). Germline-derived CDR1 and CDR2 are SGHAT and FQNNGV. V lost 4 bases to trimming and J lost 4 bases, with 7 bases between them. This CDR3 spans 12 amino acids. CDR3 DNA sequence: TGTGCCAGCAGCTCCGGAGGAGAGACCCAGTACTTC. Its translation is CASSSGGETQYF.

The CDR3 region has the DNA TGTGCCAGCTCCCCTCTGGACACCAACTCTGGAAACACCATATATTTT. Protein sequence: CASSPLDTNSGNTIYF. The rearrangement uses TRBV18 and TRBJ1-3; tentatively, D is TRBD1 (5 bases). V gave up 6 bases and J gave up 0 bases, with 15 bases separating them. The CDR3 runs to 16 residues. Germline CDR1 and CDR2: KGHSH and LQKENI. The full variable domain, rest sourced from reference TRBV18 and TRBJ1-3, is NAGVMQNPRHLVRRRGQEARLRCSPMKGHSHVYWYRQLPEEGLKFMVYLQKENIIDESGMPKERFSAEFPKEGPSILRIQQVVRGDSAAYFCASSPLDTNSGNTIYFGEGSWLTVV.

The V and J genes are TRBV6-5 and TRBJ1-4; D not certain. The CDR3 runs to 13 residues. The V end lost 1 base, the J end lost 5 bases, and 5 bases lay between the germline ends. Per the germline V gene, CDR1 is MNHEY and CDR2 is SVGAGI. The CDR3 here is CASSYFENEKLFF. The CDR3 DNA is TGTGCCAGCAGTTACTTTGAAAATGAAAAACTGTTTTTT.

The chain recombines TRBV28 with TRBJ2-1; no clear D gene. Germline CDR1 MDHEN, CDR2 SYDVKM. CDR3 length: 16 residues. Trimming shortened V by 4 bases and J by 0 bases, and 13 bases separated the two germline ends. The CDR3 loop reads CASSSQRISSYNEQFF. The CDR3 bases are TGTGCCAGCAGTTCACAGCGCATTAGCTCCTACAATGAGCAGTTCTTC.

The chain recombines TRBV6-6 with TRBJ2-1; 7 bases map to TRBD1. CDR1 is MNHNY and CDR2 is SVGAGI in the germline V gene (reference sequence). The CDR3 consists of 13 residues. Trimming took 7 bases from V and 8 from J; bases not matched to a gene: 8. DNA for the CDR3: TGTGCCAGCACAGGGGGTGGTCAGGATGAGCAGTTCTTC. Translation gives CASTGGGQDEQFF.

This clone appeared once. This chain's CDR3 is CASSPSGRGVYEQYF. The CDR3 DNA reads as TGTGCCAGCAGCCCTAGCGGGAGGGGGGTCTACGAGCAGTACTTC. The gene calls are TRBV9 and TRBJ2-7; 12 bases fit TRBD2. The CDR3 loop spans 15 amino acids. The ends lost 4 bases at V and 3 bases at J; junction bases unmatched: 5. Looked up from germline, CDR1 is SGDLS and CDR2 is YYNGEE.

The chain employs TRBV6-6 and TRBJ1-4; D is undetermined. Germline loops: CDR1 MNHNY, CDR2 SVGAGI (reference sequence). V dropped 7 bases and J dropped 0 bases, with 9 bases sitting between them. The CDR3 is made up of 14 amino acids. CDR3 sequence reads: CASTNGATNEKLFF. In DNA, the CDR3 is TGTGCCAGCACTAACGGCGCAACTAATGAAAAACTGTTTTTT.

This rearrangement joins TRBV4-2 to TRBJ2-2, with a weak D call TRBD2 (6 bases). Trimming stripped 5 bases from V and 0 bases from J, with 10 bases between. The CDR3 spans 15 residues. CDR1 and CDR2 (germline): LGHNA, YNFKEQ. DNA of the CDR3: TGTGCCAGCAGCTTGGTAGCGGCGAACACCGGGGAGCTGTTTTTT. Protein sequence: CASSLVAANTGELFF.

As for this clone: At one end, the junction sequence differs from germline, possibly due to a read error. The gene calls are TRBV2 and TRBJ1-2; TRBD1 matches 8 bases. This CDR3 is 12 amino acids long. CDR1 is SNHLY, CDR2 FYNNEI, per germline. Written as DNA, the CDR3 is TGTGCCAGCAGGGAACTCAGGGGGCTCAGATACTTC. This translates into CASRELRGLRYF.

This chain uses TRBV11-2 with TRBJ2-1, with 8 bases that match TRBD2. V was clipped by 5 bases and J by 3 bases; unmatched bases: 6. The CDR3 totals 15 residues. The germline CDR1 and CDR2 sequences are SGHAT and FQNNGV. The CDR3 bases are TGTGCCAGCAGCGTTGGACTAGCCGACTACAATGAGCAGTTCTTC. It translates to CASSVGLADYNEQFF.

A single count supports this clone. J is TRBJ2-7 and V is TRBV6-1, with TRBD2 matching over 11 bases. Germline V gene sequence: CDR1 MNHNS, CDR2 SASEGT. V lost 10 bases to trimming and J lost 3 bases; unmatched junction nucleotides: 5. This CDR3 is built from 13 residues. This CDR3 is CATRLAGIYEQYF. The CDR3 DNA sequence: TGTGCCACCAGACTAGCGGGAATCTACGAGCAGTACTTC.

V is TRBV7-6 and J is TRBJ1-1; D unclear. CDR1 and CDR2 from the germline V gene are SGHVS and FNYEAQ. V was shortened by 6 bases and J by 1 base, with 9 bases between the two germline ends. This CDR3 region has 13 residues. This CDR3 is CASRADQNTEAFF. The CDR3 bases are TGTGCCAGCAGGGCCGACCAGAACACTGAAGCTTTCTTT.

This sequence joins TRBV5-8 and TRBJ2-5; D unresolved. Deletions cut 6 bases from V and 1 base from J, with 7 bases between. This CDR3 has 12 amino acids. CDR1 and CDR2 from the germline V gene are SGHTS and YDEGEE. The CDR3 region is CASTKIQETQYF. CDR3 nucleotides: TGTGCCAGCACGAAGATCCAAGAGACCCAGTACTTC. Looking up the rest from reference TRBV5-8 and TRBJ2-5 gives the full variable domain: EAGVTQSPTHLIKTRGQQATLRCSPISGHTSVYWYQQALGLGLQFLLWYDEGEERNRGNFPPRFSGRQFPNYSSELNVNALELEDSALYLCASTKIQETQYFGPGTRLLVL.

Comment on this clone: At the DNA level, this CDR3 is encoded by other sequences in the same sample as well. V and J are TRBV10-3 and TRBJ2-2; TRBD1 matches 8 bases. Germline lookup yields CDR1 ENHRY and CDR2 SYGVKD. After removal of 5 bases from V and 5 bases from J, the junction contained 7 bases not matched to a gene. The CDR3 is made up of 15 amino acids. Written as DNA, the CDR3 is TGTGCCATCAGTTCCGGACAGGGTCGGACCGGGGAGCTGTTTTTT. Translation gives CAISSGQGRTGELFF.

J is TRBJ2-7 and V is TRBV29-1; D perhaps matches TRBD2 (5 bases). Germline CDR1 and CDR2: SQVTM and ANQGSEA. This CDR3 spans 13 amino acids. Between the trimmed V and J ends, which lost 1 base and 3 bases, there was a span of 10 bases. The CDR3 DNA reads as TGCAGCGTTGAAGGCGGGCAATTCTACGAGCAGTACTTC. It is translated as CSVEGGQFYEQYF.

As for this clone: The sample has other DNA sequences that encode this CDR3 too. The chain couples TRBV7-3 to TRBJ2-5; 8 positions match TRBD1. CDR3 length: 13 residues. Germline V gene lookup returns CDR1 SGHTA and CDR2 FQGTGA. V lost 5 bases and J lost 2; bases outside the gene matches: 1. CDR3 residues: CASSRDRQETQYF. CDR3 coding DNA: TGTGCCAGCAGCCGGGACAGGCAAGAGACCCAGTACTTC. Variable domain in full (rest from reference TRBV7-3 and TRBJ2-5): GAGVSQTPSNKVTEKGKYVELRCDPISGHTALYWYRQSLGQGPEFLIYFQGTGAADDSGLPNDRFFAVRPEGSVSTLKIQRTERGDSAVYLCASSRDRQETQYFGPGTRLLVL.

V gene TRBV2 combines with J gene TRBJ2-7; 8 nucleotides align to TRBD1. The CDR3 spans 14 residues. Per the germline V gene, CDR1 is SNHLY and CDR2 is FYNNEI. V trimming: 1 base; J trimming: 7 bases; junction bases outside the gene matches: 6. The CDR3 nucleotides read TGTGCCAGCAGTGAAGGCAGGACAGGGCATGAGCAGTACTTC. Translation gives CASSEGRTGHEQYF.